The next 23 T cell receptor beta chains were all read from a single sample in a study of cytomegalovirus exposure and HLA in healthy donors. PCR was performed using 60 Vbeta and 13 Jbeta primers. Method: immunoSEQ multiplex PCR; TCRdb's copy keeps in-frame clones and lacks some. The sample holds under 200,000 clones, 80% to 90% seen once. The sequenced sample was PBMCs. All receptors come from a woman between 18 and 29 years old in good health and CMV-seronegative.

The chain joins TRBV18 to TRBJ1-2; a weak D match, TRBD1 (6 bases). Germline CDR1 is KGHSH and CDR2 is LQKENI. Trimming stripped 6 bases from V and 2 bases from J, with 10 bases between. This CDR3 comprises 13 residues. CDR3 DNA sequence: TGTGCCAGCTCCCCTGGACAGAACTATGGCTACACCTTC. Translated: CASSPGQNYGYTF.

The CDR3 loop is CSANRDYGYTF. The CDR3 nucleotides are TGCAGTGCCAACAGGGACTATGGCTACACCTTC. The genes are TRBV20-1 and TRBJ1-2; maybe TRBD1 (6 bases). V lost 6 bases, J lost 3 bases, and 8 bases lay in between. Germline V lookup: CDR1 DFQATT, CDR2 SNEGSKA (reference sequence). The CDR3 sequence is 11 residues long.

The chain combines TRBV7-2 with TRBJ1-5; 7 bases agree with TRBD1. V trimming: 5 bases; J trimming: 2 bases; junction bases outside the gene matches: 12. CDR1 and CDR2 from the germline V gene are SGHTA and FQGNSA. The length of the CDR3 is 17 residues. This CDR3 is CASSPNQGGNGNQPQHF. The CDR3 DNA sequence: TGTGCCAGCAGCCCAAACCAGGGGGGTAACGGCAATCAGCCCCAGCATTTT.

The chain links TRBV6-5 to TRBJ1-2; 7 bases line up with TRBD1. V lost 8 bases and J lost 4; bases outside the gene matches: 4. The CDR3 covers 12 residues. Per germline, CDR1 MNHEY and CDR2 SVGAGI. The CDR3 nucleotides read TGTGCCAGCTCAGGGGGACCCTATGGCTACACCTTC. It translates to CASSGGPYGYTF.

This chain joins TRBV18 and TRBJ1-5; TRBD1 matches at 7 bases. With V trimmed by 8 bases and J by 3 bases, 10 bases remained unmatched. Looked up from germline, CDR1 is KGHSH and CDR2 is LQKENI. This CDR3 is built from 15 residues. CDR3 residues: CASQRDRVDNQPQHF. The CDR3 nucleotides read TGTGCCAGCCAGAGAGACAGGGTCGACAATCAGCCCCAGCATTTT. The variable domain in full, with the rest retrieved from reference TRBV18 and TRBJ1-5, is NAGVMQNPRHLVRRRGQEARLRCSPMKGHSHVYWYRQLPEEGLKFMVYLQKENIIDESGMPKERFSAEFPKEGPSILRIQQVVRGDSAAYFCASQRDRVDNQPQHFGDGTRLSIL.

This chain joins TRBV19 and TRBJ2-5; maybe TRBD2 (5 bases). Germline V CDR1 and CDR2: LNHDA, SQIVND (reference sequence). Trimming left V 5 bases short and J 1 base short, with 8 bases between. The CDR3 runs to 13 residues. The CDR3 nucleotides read TGTGCCAGTAGTGGACTCTTCCAAGAGACCCAGTACTTC. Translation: CASSGLFQETQYF.

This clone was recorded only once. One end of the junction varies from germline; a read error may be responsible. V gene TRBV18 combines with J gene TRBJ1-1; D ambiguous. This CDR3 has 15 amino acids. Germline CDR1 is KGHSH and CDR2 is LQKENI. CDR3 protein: CASSPRFFRNTEAFF. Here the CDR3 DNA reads TGTGCCAGCTCCCCACGTTTTTTCCGGAACACTGAAGCTTTCTTT.

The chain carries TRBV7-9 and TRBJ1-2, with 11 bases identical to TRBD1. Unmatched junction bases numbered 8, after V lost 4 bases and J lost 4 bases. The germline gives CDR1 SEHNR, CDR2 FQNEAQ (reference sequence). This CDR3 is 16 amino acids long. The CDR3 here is CASSSGTGGRGYGYTF. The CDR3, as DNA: TGTGCCAGCAGCTCCGGGACAGGGGGTAGAGGCTATGGCTACACCTTC.

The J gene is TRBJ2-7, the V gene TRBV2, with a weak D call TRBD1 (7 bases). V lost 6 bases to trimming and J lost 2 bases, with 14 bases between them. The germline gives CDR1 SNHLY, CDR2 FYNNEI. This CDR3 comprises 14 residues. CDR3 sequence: CASREGQITYEQYF. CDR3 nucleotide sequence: TGTGCCAGCAGGGAGGGACAGATAACCTACGAGCAGTACTTC.

The CDR3 coding sequence is TGTGCCATCAGTGCAACAGGGACCTACGAGCAGTACTTC. It encodes CAISATGTYEQYF. V usage is TRBV10-3 and J usage is TRBJ2-7; tentative D call: TRBD1 (6 bases). V dropped 4 bases and J dropped 2 bases, with 9 bases sitting between them. Germline V gives CDR1 ENHRY, CDR2 SYGVKD. This CDR3 region has 13 residues.

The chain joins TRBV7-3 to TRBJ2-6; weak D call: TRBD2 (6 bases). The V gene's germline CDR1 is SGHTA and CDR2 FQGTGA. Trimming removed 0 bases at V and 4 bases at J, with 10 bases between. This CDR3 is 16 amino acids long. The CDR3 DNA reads TGTGCCAGCAGCTTAACGGGGGGTTCCGGGGCCAACGTCCTGACTTTC. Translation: CASSLTGGSGANVLTF.

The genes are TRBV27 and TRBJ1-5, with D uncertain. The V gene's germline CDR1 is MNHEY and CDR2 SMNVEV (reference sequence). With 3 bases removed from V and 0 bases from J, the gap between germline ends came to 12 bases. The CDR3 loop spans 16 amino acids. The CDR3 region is CASSLTGGLSNQPQHF. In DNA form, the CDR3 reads TGTGCCAGCAGTTTGACCGGAGGGCTTAGCAATCAGCCCCAGCATTTT.

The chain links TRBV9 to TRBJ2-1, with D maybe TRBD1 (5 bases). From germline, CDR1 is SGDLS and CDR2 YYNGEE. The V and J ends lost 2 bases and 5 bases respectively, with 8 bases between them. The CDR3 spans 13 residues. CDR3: CASSVTAHNEQFF. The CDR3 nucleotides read TGTGCCAGCAGCGTGACAGCGCACAATGAGCAGTTCTTC. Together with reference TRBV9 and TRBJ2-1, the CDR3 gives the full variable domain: DSGVTQTPKHLITATGQRVTLRCSPRSGDLSVYWYQQSLDQGLQFLIQYYNGEERAKGNILERFSAQQFPDLHSELNLSSLELGDSALYFCASSVTAHNEQFFGPGTRLTVL.

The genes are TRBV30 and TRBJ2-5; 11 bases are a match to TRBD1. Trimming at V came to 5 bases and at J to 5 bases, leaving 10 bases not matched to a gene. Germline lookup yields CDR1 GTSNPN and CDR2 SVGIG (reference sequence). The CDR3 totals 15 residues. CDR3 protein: CAWADRGRSVETQYF. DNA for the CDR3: TGTGCCTGGGCGGACAGGGGGCGATCGGTTGAGACCCAGTACTTC.

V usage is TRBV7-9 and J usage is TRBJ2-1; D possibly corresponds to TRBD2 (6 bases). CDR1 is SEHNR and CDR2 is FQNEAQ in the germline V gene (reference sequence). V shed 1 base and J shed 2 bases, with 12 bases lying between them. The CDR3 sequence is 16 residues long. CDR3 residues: CASSLVEGQPYNEQFF. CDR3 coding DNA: TGTGCCAGCAGCTTAGTGGAGGGGCAACCCTACAATGAGCAGTTCTTC. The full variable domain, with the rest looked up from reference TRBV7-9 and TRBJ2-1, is DTGVSQNPRHKITKRGQNVTFRCDPISEHNRLYWYRQTLGQGPEFLTYFQNEAQLEKSRLLSDRFSAERPKGSFSTLEIQRTEQGDSAMYLCASSLVEGQPYNEQFFGPGTRLTVL.

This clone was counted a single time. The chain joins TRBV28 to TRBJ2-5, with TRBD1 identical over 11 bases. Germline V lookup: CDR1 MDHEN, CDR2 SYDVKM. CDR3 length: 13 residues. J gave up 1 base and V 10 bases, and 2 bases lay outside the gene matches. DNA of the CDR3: TGTGCCATCGGGACAGGGGGCCAAGAGACCCAGTACTTC. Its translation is CAIGTGGQETQYF.

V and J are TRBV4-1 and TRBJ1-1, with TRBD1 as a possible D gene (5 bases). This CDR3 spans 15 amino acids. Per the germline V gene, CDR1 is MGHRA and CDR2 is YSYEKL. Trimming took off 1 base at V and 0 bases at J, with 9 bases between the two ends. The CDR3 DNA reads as TGCGCCAGCAGCCAAGTACCAGGGTTGAACACTGAAGCTTTCTTT. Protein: CASSQVPGLNTEAFF.

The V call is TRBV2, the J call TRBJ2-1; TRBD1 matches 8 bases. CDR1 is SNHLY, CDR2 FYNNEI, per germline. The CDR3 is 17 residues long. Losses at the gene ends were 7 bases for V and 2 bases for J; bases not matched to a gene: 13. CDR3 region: CASNRGVIPSAYNEQFF. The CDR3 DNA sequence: TGTGCCAGCAACAGGGGGGTTATTCCTTCAGCCTACAATGAGCAGTTCTTC.

The DNA for the CDR3 is TGCGCCAGCAGCTTGAGCGGGAGGAGCGAGACCCAGTACTTC. The encoded protein is CASSLSGRSETQYF. The V gene is TRBV5-1, the J gene TRBJ2-5; 9 nucleotides agree with TRBD2. Trimming at V came to 1 base and at J to 5 bases, leaving 3 bases not matched to a gene. Germline lookup yields CDR1 SGHRS and CDR2 YFSETQ. The CDR3 contains 14 residues. Full variable domain (remainder filled in from reference TRBV5-1 and TRBJ2-5): KAGVTQTPRYLIKTRGQQVTLSCSPISGHRSVSWYQQTPGQGLQFLFEYFSETQRNKGNFPGRFSGRQFSNSRSEMNVSTLELGDSALYLCASSLSGRSETQYFGPGTRLLVL.

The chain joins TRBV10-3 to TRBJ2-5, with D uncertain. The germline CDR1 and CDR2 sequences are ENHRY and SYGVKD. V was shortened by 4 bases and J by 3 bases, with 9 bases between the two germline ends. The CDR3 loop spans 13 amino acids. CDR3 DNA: TGTGCCATCAGTGCCAACTTAAAAGAGACCCAGTACTTC. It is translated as CAISANLKETQYF.

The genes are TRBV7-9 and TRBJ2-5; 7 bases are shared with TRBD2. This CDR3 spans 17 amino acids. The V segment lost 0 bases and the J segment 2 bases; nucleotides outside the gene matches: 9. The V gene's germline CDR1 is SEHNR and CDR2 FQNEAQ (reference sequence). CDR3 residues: CASSLANGTTEQETQYF. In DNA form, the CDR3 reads TGTGCCAGCAGCTTAGCGAACGGGACTACGGAGCAAGAGACCCAGTACTTC. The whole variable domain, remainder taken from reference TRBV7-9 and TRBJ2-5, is DTGVSQNPRHKITKRGQNVTFRCDPISEHNRLYWYRQTLGQGPEFLTYFQNEAQLEKSRLLSDRFSAERPKGSFSTLEIQRTEQGDSAMYLCASSLANGTTEQETQYFGPGTRLLVL.

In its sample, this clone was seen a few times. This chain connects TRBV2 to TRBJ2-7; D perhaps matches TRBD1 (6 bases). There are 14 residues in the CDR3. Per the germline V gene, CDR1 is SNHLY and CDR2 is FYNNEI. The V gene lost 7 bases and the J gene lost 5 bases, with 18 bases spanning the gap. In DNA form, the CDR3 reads TGTGCCAGCACTGGAGGCAGGGGAAGCCACGAGCAGTACTTC. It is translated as CASTGGRGSHEQYF.

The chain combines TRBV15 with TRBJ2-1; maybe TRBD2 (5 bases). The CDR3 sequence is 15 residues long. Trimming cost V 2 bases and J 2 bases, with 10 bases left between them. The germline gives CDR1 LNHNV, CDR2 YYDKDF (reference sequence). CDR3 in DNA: TGTGCCACCAGCAGATCGGCGGGCCCCTACAATGAGCAGTTCTTC. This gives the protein CATSRSAGPYNEQFF. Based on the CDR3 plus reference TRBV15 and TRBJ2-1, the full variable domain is DAMVIQNPRYQVTQFGKPVTLSCSQTLNHNVMYWYQQKSSQAPKLLFHYYDKDFNNEADTPDNFQSRRPNTSFCFLDIRSPGLGDTAMYLCATSRSAGPYNEQFFGPGTRLTVL.